This T cell receptor beta chain was retrieved from a study of CD8 T cells in Susac syndrome. The germline gives CDR1 MNHEY, CDR2 SMNVEV (reference sequence). The CDR3 is made up of 13 amino acids. The V end lost 6 bases, the J end lost 6 bases, and 14 bases lay between the germline ends. From blood CD8+ and CD4+ T cells, TCR beta sequences were generated. RNA, at about 0.45 to 1 ug, was reverse transcribed with random hexamers. MiXCR was run by TCRdb on the immunoSEQ multiplex PCR reads, yielding one entry per CDR3 protein. The repertoire has a few hundred thousand distinct CDR3 sequences, about 85% of them found once; the top ten carry approximately 0.11%.

This rearrangement joins TRBV27 to TRBJ1-2, with D unresolved. This sequence originates from a human donor with multiple sclerosis. Sequencing used CD8+ T cells from PBMCs. The CDR3 DNA reads TGTGCCAGCAGGTTTGGGGTAAGGGATGGCTACACCTTC. Encoded protein: CASRFGVRDGYTF.